This T cell receptor (beta chain) comes out of a study of beta chain features in type 1 diabetes. Every isolated RNA sample was fully reverse transcribed, so sequencing captured expressed TCRB transcripts. Clones were read by immunoSEQ multiplex PCR, and TCRdb kept only the in-frame ones, dropping some. The sample holds more than 250,000 clones, roughly 24% seen once. Sorting with CD45RO/CCR7/CD25/CD127/CD95/CD27 yielded naive, central memory, regulatory and stem-like memory CD4+ cells. Germline CDR1 is SGHNT and CDR2 is YENEEA. With V trimmed by 5 bases and J by 7 bases, 8 bases remained unmatched. CDR3 size: 15 residues. As to this clone: The antigen is undetermined.

The study's findings and limits: Shortening of TCRB CDR3s, moderate but significant, appeared in all four CD4+ subsets of Type 1 diabetes patients. Compared to healthy donors, patients appeared to have naive, central memory and Treg TCRB repertoires that were more alike.

The material sequenced was naive CD4+ T cells from blood. This chain links TRBV11-3 with TRBJ2-2; 9 nucleotides agree with TRBD1. The source of this sequence is a woman in her thirties with type 1 diabetes. The CDR3, as DNA: TGTGCCAGCAGCGAGCGAACAGGGGGCCACGGGGAGCTGTTTTTT. Residues: CASSERTGGHGELFF.